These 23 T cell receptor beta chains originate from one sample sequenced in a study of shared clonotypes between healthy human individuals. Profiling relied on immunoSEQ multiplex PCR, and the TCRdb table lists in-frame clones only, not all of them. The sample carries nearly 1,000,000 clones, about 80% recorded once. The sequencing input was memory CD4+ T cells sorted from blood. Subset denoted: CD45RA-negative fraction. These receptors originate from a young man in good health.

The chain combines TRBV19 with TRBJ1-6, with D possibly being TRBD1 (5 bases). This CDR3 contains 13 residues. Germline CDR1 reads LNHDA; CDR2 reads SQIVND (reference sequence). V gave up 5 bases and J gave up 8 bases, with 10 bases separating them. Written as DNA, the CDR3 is TGTGCCAGTAGTCCCAGGGCTGATTCACCCCTCCACTTT. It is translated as CASSPRADSPLHF.

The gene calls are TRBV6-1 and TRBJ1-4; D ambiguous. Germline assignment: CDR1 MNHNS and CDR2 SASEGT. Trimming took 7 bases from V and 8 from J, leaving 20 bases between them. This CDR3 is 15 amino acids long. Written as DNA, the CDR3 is TGTGCCAGCATCCCACCGGGCCCGAGGCGGGAAAAACTGTTTTTT. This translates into CASIPPGPRREKLFF.

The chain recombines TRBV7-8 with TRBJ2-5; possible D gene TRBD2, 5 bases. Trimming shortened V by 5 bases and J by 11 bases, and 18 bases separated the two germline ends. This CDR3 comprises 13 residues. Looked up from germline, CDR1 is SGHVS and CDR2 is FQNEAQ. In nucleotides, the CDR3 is TGTGCCAGCAGCCCGGGTATCGAGGGCTATCAGTACTTC. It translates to CASSPGIEGYQYF.

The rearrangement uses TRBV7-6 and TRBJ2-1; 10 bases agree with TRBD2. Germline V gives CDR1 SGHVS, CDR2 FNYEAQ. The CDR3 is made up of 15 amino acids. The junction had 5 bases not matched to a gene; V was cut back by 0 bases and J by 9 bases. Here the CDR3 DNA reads TGTGCCAGCAGCTTAGCCGGGACTAGCGTACGTGAGCAGTTCTTC. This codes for CASSLAGTSVREQFF.

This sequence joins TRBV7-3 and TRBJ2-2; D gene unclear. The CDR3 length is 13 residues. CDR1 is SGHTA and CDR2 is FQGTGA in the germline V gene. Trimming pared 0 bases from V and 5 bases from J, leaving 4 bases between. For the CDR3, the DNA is TGTGCCAGCAGCTTAACGGATACCGGGGAGCTGTTTTTT. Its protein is CASSLTDTGELFF.

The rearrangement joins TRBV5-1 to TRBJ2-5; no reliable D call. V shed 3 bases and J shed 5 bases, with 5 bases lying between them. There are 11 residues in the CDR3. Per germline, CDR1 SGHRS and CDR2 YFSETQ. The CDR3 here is CASSWRETQYF. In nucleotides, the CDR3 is TGCGCCAGCAGCTGGCGGGAGACCCAGTACTTC.

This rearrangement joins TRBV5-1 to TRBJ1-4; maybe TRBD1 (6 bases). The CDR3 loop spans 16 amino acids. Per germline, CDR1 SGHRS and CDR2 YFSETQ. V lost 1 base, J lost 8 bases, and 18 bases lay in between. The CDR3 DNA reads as TGCGCCAGCAGCTTGACGGAACAGGGTCGCGGGGAAAAACTGTTTTTT. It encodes CASSLTEQGRGEKLFF.

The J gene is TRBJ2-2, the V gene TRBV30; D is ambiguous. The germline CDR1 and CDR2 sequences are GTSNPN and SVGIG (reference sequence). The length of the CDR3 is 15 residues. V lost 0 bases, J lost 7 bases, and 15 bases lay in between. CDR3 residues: CAWSVYVGIDGELFF. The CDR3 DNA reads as TGTGCCTGGAGTGTATATGTGGGTATTGACGGGGAGCTGTTTTTT.

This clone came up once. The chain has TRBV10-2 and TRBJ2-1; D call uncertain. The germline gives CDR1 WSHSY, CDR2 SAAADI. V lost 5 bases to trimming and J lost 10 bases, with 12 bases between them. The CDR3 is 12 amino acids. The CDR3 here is CASSNFLREQFF. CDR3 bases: TGCGCCAGCAGTAACTTCCTCAGAGAGCAGTTCTTC.

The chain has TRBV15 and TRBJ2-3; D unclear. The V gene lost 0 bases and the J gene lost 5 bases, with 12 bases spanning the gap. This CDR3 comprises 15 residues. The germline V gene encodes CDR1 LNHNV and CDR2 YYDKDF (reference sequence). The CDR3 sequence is CATSRDPQSGDTQYF. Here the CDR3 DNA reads TGTGCCACCAGCAGAGACCCCCAGTCCGGAGATACGCAGTATTTT.

The chain's CDR3 is CAMRQGRNSPLHF. CDR3 DNA: TGTGCCATGCGACAGGGTAGGAATTCACCCCTCCACTTT. V is TRBV28 and J is TRBJ1-6; TRBD1 agrees at 7 bases. The CDR3 runs to 13 residues. After removal of 10 bases from V and 7 bases from J, the junction contained 7 bases not matched to a gene. Per the germline V gene, CDR1 is MDHEN and CDR2 is SYDVKM. The full variable domain, completed using reference TRBV28 and TRBJ1-6, is DVKVTQSSRYLVKRTGEKVFLECVQDMDHENMFWYRQDPGLGLRLIYFSYDVKMKEKGDIPEGYSVSREKKERFSLILESASTNQTSMYLCAMRQGRNSPLHFGNGTRLTVT.

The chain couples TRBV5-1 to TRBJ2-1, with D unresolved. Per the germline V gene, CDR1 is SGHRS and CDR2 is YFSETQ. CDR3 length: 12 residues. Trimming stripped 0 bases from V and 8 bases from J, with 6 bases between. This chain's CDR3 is CASSLERHEQFF. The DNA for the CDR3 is TGCGCCAGCAGCTTGGAGAGACATGAGCAGTTCTTC. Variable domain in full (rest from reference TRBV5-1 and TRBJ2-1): KAGVTQTPRYLIKTRGQQVTLSCSPISGHRSVSWYQQTPGQGLQFLFEYFSETQRNKGNFPGRFSGRQFSNSRSEMNVSTLELGDSALYLCASSLERHEQFFGPGTRLTVL.

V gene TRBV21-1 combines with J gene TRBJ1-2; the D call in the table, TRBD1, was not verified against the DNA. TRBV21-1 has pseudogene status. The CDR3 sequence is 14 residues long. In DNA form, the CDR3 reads TGTGCCAGCAGCAAGTGGGGACAGGGCTATGGCTACACCTTC. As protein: CASSKWGQGYGYTF.

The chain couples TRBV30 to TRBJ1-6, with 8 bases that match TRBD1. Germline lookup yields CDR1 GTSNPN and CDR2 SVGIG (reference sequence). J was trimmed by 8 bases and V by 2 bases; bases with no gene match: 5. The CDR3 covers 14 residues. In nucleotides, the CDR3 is TGTGCCTGGAGTAGGAACAGGGGGGATTCACCCCTCCACTTT. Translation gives CAWSRNRGDSPLHF.

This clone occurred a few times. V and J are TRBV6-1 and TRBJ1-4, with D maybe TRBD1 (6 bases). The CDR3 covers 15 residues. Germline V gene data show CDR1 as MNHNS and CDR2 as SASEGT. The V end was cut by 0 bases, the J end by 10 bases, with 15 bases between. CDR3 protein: CASSEALQGGRKLFF. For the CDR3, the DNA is TGTGCCAGCAGTGAAGCGCTACAGGGCGGGCGAAAACTGTTTTTT.

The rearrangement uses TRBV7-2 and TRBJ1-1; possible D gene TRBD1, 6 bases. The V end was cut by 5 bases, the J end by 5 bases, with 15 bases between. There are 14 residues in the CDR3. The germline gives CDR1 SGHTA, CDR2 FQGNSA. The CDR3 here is CASSPTSRGTEAFF. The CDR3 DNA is TGTGCCAGCAGCCCAACCTCGAGGGGGACTGAAGCTTTCTTT.

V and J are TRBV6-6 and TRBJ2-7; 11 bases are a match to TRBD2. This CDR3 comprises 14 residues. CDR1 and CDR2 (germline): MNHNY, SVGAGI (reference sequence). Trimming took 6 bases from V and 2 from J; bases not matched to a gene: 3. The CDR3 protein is CASSLTSGTYEQYF. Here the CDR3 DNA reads TGTGCCAGCAGCCTGACTAGCGGGACCTACGAGCAGTACTTC.

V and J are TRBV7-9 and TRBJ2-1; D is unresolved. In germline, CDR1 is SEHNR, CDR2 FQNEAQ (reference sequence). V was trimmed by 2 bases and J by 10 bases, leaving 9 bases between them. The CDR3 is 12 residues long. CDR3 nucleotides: TGTGCCAGCAGCTTAAAAGGACGCGAGCAGTTCTTC. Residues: CASSLKGREQFF. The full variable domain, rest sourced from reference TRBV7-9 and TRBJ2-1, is DTGVSQNPRHKITKRGQNVTFRCDPISEHNRLYWYRQTLGQGPEFLTYFQNEAQLEKSRLLSDRFSAERPKGSFSTLEIQRTEQGDSAMYLCASSLKGREQFFGPGTRLTVL.

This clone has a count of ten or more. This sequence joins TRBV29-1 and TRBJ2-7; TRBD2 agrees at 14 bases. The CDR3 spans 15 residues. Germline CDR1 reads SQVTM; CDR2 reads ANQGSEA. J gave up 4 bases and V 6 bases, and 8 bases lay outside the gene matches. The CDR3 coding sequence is TGCAGCGTGGGGGGACTAGCGGGAGAAACTTACGAGCAGTACTTC. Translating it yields CSVGGLAGETYEQYF.

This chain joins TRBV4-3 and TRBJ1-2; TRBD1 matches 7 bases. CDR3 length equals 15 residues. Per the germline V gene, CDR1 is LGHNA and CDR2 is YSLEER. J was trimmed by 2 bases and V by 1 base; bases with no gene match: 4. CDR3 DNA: TGCGCCAGCAGCCAAGGACAGGGCGGAAACTATGGCTACACCTTC. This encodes CASSQGQGGNYGYTF.

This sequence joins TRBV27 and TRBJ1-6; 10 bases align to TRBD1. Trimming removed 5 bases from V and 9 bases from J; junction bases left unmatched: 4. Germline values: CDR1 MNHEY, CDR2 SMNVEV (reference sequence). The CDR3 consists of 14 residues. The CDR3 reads CASSHRDRGSPLHF. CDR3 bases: TGTGCCAGCAGTCACCGGGACAGGGGTTCACCCCTCCACTTT.

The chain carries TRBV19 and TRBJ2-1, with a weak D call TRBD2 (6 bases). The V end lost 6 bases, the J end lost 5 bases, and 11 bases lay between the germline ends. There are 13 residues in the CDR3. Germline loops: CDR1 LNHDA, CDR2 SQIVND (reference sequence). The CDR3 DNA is TGTGCCAGTAGAACCGGGGGAAACAATGAGCAGTTCTTC. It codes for CASRTGGNNEQFF.

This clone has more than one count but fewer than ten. The CDR3 protein is CASSPRTSTYEQYF. The CDR3 coding sequence is TGTGCCAGCAGCCCACGGACTTCAACCTACGAGCAGTACTTC. V usage is TRBV7-2 and J usage is TRBJ2-7, with D perhaps TRBD2 (5 bases). Trimming removed 5 bases at V and 2 bases at J, with 13 bases between. This CDR3 has 14 residues. Looked up from germline, CDR1 is SGHTA and CDR2 is FQGNSA.